Shown below are 10 T cell receptor beta chains from a single sample sequenced in a study of blood T cell repertoires in COVID-19. Clones were sequenced by immunoSEQ multiplex PCR, and TCRdb holds only the in-frame ones, with some missing. Of some 200,000 clones in the sample, roughly 88% were seen once. The sample consisted of peripheral blood. The source is a woman of 80 years or more with acute or convalescent COVID-19.

CDR3 nucleotide sequence: TGTGCCAGTAATCCCACAGGGGCGGTATTGCCCCAGCATTTT. Its protein product is CASNPTGAVLPQHF. The genes are TRBV19 and TRBJ1-5; the match to TRBD1 covers 7 bases. The CDR3 has 14 amino acids. Germline-derived CDR1 and CDR2 are LNHDA and SQIVND (reference sequence). After removal of 7 bases from V and 9 bases from J, the junction contained 12 bases not matched to a gene.

The chain combines TRBV7-2 with TRBJ1-2, with 7 bases lining up with TRBD1. The V and J ends lost 5 bases and 4 bases, in that order; junction bases with no gene match: 4. Germline V gene sequence: CDR1 SGHTA, CDR2 FQGNSA. The CDR3 extends over 13 amino acids. CDR3 region: CASSLGGAYGYTF. Written as DNA, the CDR3 is TGTGCCAGCAGCCTAGGGGGCGCCTATGGCTACACCTTC.

The chain is built from TRBV18 and TRBJ1-1, with 9 bases that match TRBD1. The germline CDR1 and CDR2 sequences are KGHSH and LQKENI. Trimming cost V 5 bases and J 1 base; bases outside gene matches: 2. This CDR3 comprises 14 residues. The CDR3 here is CASSGTGTNTEAFF. In DNA form, the CDR3 reads TGTGCCAGCTCAGGGACAGGGACGAACACTGAAGCTTTCTTT.

In this sample, this clone turned up once. The chain has TRBV30 and TRBJ2-7, with D perhaps matching TRBD1 (6 bases). The V and J ends lost 3 bases and 2 bases respectively, with 14 bases between them. Germline values: CDR1 GTSNPN, CDR2 SVGIG (reference sequence). The CDR3 is 14 amino acids. The CDR3 sequence: CAWRREGVAYEQYF. CDR3 in DNA: TGTGCCTGGAGGCGAGAGGGGGTCGCCTACGAGCAGTACTTC. The full variable domain, its missing parts supplied by reference TRBV30 and TRBJ2-7, is SQTIHQWPATLVQPVGSPLSLECTVEGTSNPNLYWYRQAAGRGLQLLFYSVGIGQISSEVPQNLSASRPQDRQFILSSKKLLLSDSGFYLCAWRREGVAYEQYFGPGTRLTVT.

The chain uses TRBV29-1 and TRBJ2-5, with D possibly being TRBD1 (6 bases). The V gene's germline CDR1 is SQVTM and CDR2 ANQGSEA. The CDR3 runs 12 residues. V was trimmed by 8 bases and J by 2 bases, leaving 12 bases between them. The CDR3 sequence: CSSRQEQETQYF. The CDR3 DNA is TGCAGCTCTCGACAGGAGCAAGAGACCCAGTACTTC.

This clone showed up just a few times. CDR3 in DNA: TGTGCCAGCAGTTTAAACCCCCCACTTTGGCGTGCGGGCGAGCAGTACTTC. Translation gives CASSLNPPLWRAGEQYF. The chain links TRBV27 to TRBJ2-7; maybe TRBD2 (5 bases). Between the trimmed V and J ends, which lost 2 bases and 6 bases, there was a span of 23 bases. Germline lookup yields CDR1 MNHEY and CDR2 SMNVEV (reference sequence). The length of the CDR3 is 17 residues.

CDR3 nucleotide sequence: TGTGCCAGCAGCAATCACAGGGCAAACTATGGCTACACCTTC. It encodes CASSNHRANYGYTF. The chain has TRBV3-1 (or the pseudogene TRBV3-2) and TRBJ1-2, with D possibly being TRBD1 (6 bases). Germline V gene lookup returns CDR1 LGHDT and CDR2 YNNKEL (reference sequence). The V and J ends lost 5 bases and 2 bases respectively, with 12 bases between them. The CDR3 extends over 14 amino acids.

The chain carries TRBV4-3 and TRBJ2-1; 8 bases fit TRBD2. The V gene's germline CDR1 is LGHNA and CDR2 YSLEER. CDR3 size: 15 residues. The V and J ends lost 1 base and 8 bases, in that order; junction bases with no gene match: 7. CDR3 protein: CASSQVLTGGHEQFF. The CDR3, as DNA: TGCGCCAGCAGCCAAGTTTTAACGGGGGGGCATGAGCAGTTCTTC.

The V gene is TRBV6-5, the J gene TRBJ1-1; possibly TRBD1 for D (5 bases). Trimming removed 0 bases from V and 1 base from J, with 9 bases in between. The CDR3 totals 15 residues. Germline CDR1 reads MNHEY; CDR2 reads SVGAGI. CDR3 DNA: TGTGCCAGCAGTTACTCCCCGACAGCGAACACTGAAGCTTTCTTT. Its translation: CASSYSPTANTEAFF.

For this clone: Other nucleotide sequences in the sample specify the same CDR3. CDR3 sequence: CASSVGGLAGGQETQYF. The CDR3 DNA follows: TGTGCCAGCAGCGTAGGAGGACTAGCGGGAGGACAAGAGACCCAGTACTTC. This chain uses TRBV9 with TRBJ2-5; the match to TRBD2 covers 14 bases. This CDR3 region has 17 residues. Losses at the gene ends were 0 bases for V and 2 bases for J; bases not matched to a gene: 3. Germline CDR1 is SGDLS and CDR2 is YYNGEE.